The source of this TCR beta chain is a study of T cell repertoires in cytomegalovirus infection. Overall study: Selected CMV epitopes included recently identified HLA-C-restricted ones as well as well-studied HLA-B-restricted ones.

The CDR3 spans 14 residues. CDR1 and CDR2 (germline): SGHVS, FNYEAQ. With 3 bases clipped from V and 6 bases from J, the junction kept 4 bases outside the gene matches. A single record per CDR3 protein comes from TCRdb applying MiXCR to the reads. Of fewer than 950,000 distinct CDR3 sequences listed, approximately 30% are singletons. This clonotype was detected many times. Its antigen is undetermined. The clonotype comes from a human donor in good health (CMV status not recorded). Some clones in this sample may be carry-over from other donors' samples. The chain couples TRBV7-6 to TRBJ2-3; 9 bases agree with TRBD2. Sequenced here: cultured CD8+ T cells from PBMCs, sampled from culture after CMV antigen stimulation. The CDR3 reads CASSLGGGDDTQYF. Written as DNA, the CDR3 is TGTGCCAGCAGCTTGGGCGGGGGGGATGATACGCAGTATTTT.